This note documents a single TCR beta chain sequence. Its antigen is unidentified. Unique molecular identifiers were present in the TCR beta cDNA libraries. Researchers reported approximately 480,000 cDNA molecules coming from about 0.98 to 11 million T cells. TCRdb reprocessed the PCR reads with MiXCR, giving one entry per CDR3 protein. The sample contains 700,000 to 900,000 distinct CDR3 sequences, roughly 46% of which appear only once. V lost 2 bases, J lost 5 bases, and 8 bases stayed unmatched. The CDR3 is made up of 15 amino acids. The data were obtained in a study of post-analysis software for immune sequencing data. Study-wide results and caveats: Diversity measured as normalized Chao1 was significantly lower in multiple sclerosis patients than in controls. Patients showed TRBV5-6, TRBV5-1 and TRBV20-1 among a few TRBV segments more frequent than in controls.

This receptor was taken from a girl aged 10 to 17 with multiple sclerosis. The J gene is TRBJ2-7, the V gene TRBV12-3 or TRBV12-4, with 8 bases identical to TRBD2. Sequences were obtained from blood. Written as DNA, the CDR3 is TGTGCCAGCAGTTTACGGGGACTAGGACAGAACGAGCAGTACTTC. As protein: CASSLRGLGQNEQYF.